The T cell receptor (beta chain) described here comes from a study of early T cells in non-severe SARS-CoV-2 infection. The study's findings and limits: VDJdb matching, biased toward anti-spike CD8 responses, missed private and CD4 specificities.

TCRdb reprocessed the 5' RACE reads via MiXCR and lists one record per CDR3 protein. The sample yields about 36,000 distinct CDR3 sequences, 8% to 10% seen once. This clonotype was detected many times. The target antigen is unknown. The germline V gene encodes CDR1 DFQATT and CDR2 SNEGSKA (reference sequence). CDR3 size: 13 residues. The chain couples TRBV20-1 to TRBJ2-1; D is uncertain. This clonotype was sampled from an adult who was a healthcare worker with PCR-confirmed SARS-CoV-2 infection or an uninfected control (not recorded which). Sequenced material: whole blood. The CDR3, as DNA: TGCAGCCTTACCCGACGCCTTAACAATGAGCAGTTCTTC. This sequence encodes CSLTRRLNNEQFF.